This T cell receptor beta chain was sequenced in a study of tumor-infiltrating lymphocytes in primary liver carcinoma. On the study more broadly: Each participant had primary liver carcinoma, and surgical resection was the treatment. Tissue type made little difference to sample yields of roughly 3.5 to 7.5 million productive TCRbeta reads. Study-wide points: No comparison of CD4+ and CD8+ repertoires was made, since the samples were bulk unsorted.

Worth noting for this clonotype: Antigen specificity is unknown. At one end the junction does not follow the germline gene, possibly because of a read error.

Alongside blood RNA obtained from unsorted whole blood, germline DNA was also extracted. Patients carried chronic HBV infection without prior treatment. Researchers generated TCR beta cDNA from about 460 ng of total RNA, relying on a constant-region primer. Three nested multiplex PCR rounds of slightly modified ARM-PCR generated TCR beta libraries. TCRdb analysed the multiplex PCR reads with MiXCR anew, one entry per CDR3 protein. The repertoire holds about 320,000 distinct CDR3 sequences, with nearly 60% as singletons. Sequenced sample: peripheral blood. The sequence was collected from a woman in her twenties or thirties with primary liver carcinoma and hepatitis B virus infection.

The CDR3 sequence is CASGLRGAGELLF. The CDR3 coding sequence is TGTGCCAGCGGCTTACGTGGGGCCGGGGAGCTGTTATTT. The chain has TRBV11-3 and TRBJ2-2; either TRBD1 or TRBD2 may fit D (5 bases each). CDR1 SGHNT and CDR2 YENEEA come from the germline V gene. The CDR3 runs 13 residues.